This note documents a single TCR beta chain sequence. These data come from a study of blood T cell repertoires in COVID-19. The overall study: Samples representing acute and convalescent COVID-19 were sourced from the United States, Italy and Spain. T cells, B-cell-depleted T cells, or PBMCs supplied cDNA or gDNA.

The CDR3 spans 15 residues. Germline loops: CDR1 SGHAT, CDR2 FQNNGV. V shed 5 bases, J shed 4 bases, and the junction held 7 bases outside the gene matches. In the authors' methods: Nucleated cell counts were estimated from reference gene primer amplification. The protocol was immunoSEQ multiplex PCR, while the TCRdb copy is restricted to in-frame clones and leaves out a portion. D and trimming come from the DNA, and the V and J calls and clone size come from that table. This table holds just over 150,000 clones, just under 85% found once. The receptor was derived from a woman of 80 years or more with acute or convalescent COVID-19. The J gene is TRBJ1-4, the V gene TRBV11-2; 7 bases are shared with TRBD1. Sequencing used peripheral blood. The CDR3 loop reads CASSRTGALNEKLFF. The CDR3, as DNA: TGTGCCAGCAGCAGAACAGGGGCCCTTAATGAAAAACTGTTTTTT.